The rows below give T cell receptor beta chains drawn from one sample of a study of T cell clonotyping in hematopoietic cell transplantation. Clones were read by immunoSEQ multiplex PCR, and TCRdb kept only the in-frame ones, dropping some. The sample includes approximately 5,400 clones, roughly 81% of them seen just once. The source was peripheral blood mononuclear cells, collected before stem cell transplant. These TCRs come from a man between 60 and 75 years old with acute myeloid leukemia. Some clones in this sample may be carry-over from other donors' samples. Both conserved end residues are trimmed from each CDR3. Each record gives: J gene, V gene, clone size, CDR3 protein. A clone size is listed for some rows: how often the clone was seen (once, few, many), or a class if it is expanded.

TRBJ2-7 TRBV5-1 - ASSLAMGQGSYEQY
TRBJ2-3 TRBV6-5 - ASRATGLGTDTQY
TRBJ1-5 TRBV6-1 - ASSEDGSNQPQH
TRBJ1-1 TRBV7-2 - ASSQPGGGMNTEAF
TRBJ2-7 TRBV5-4 - ASSLPSGYEYEQY
TRBJ1-2 TRBV7-8 - ASSLVSQGNYGYT
TRBJ2-7 TRBV9 - ASSPTPGQGTYEQY
TRBJ1-2 TRBV6-1 few ASSFPLRGNT
TRBJ2-1 TRBV7-9 few ASSLRDGRGYNEQF
TRBJ2-1 TRBV9 - ASSLVGGRNNEQF
TRBJ2-5 TRBV6-6 - ASSRPGKTQY
TRBJ2-3 TRBV7-2 few ASSLEAGLTTDTQY
- TRBV7-2 - ASSLGVEQY
TRBJ2-5 TRBV11-2 - ASSSEFGREETQY
TRBJ2-7 TRBV20-1 - SASGPEQY
TRBJ1-2 TRBV7-9 - ASSPGQGFVYGYT
TRBJ1-2 TRBV4-1 - ASSQVTANYGYT
TRBJ2-7 TRBV12-5 - ASSGDYSYEQY
TRBJ2-7 TRBV11-3 - ASSLDAQGAYEQY
TRBJ2-7 TRBV15 - ATSRDLWTSDSYEQY
TRBJ2-1 TRBV19 - ASTGLAGYNEQF
TRBJ1-1 TRBV19 - ASSTRDRGEAF
TRBJ2-7 TRBV10-3 - AISDGSGSYEQY
TRBJ2-1 TRBV18 - ASSRQNNEQF
TRBJ1-1 TRBV6-5 - ASTLQGAANTEAF
TRBJ1-5 TRBV19 - ASSRAGPNQPQH
TRBJ1-6 TRBV7-9 - ASRVEGARNSPLH
TRBJ1-1 TRBV5-1 - ASSLVAQGLTEAF